The 10 T cell receptor beta chains reported below all come from one sample, sequenced in a study of radiotherapy plus CTLA-4 blockade in lung cancer (dated by TCRdb to between 2017 and 2018). Library prep was done by the immunoSEQ multiplex PCR assay. TCRdb's version of the immuneACCESS table is confined to in-frame rearrangements and falls short of the full clone set. An unresolved V gene accounts for under half of the shortfall where checked; the remainder is of unknown origin. Counted in this sample were roughly 32,000 clones; around 70% of them appeared once. Together, the top ten hold 12% to 15% of the sample. The material was peripheral blood, obtained from a patient treated with radiotherapy plus ipilimumab. The receptor source for this set is a human donor with non-small cell lung cancer that progressed on radiotherapy plus ipilimumab.

This clone was seen a handful of times. The genes are TRBV7-6 and TRBJ2-2; 10 bases are a match to TRBD1. CDR1 SGHVS and CDR2 FNYEAQ come from the germline V gene. V gave up 5 bases and J gave up 6 bases; unmatched junction bases: 12. This CDR3 region has 17 residues. CDR3 sequence reads: CASSNSGTGVNAGELFF. In DNA form, the CDR3 reads TGTGCCAGCAGCAACTCCGGGACAGGGGTGAATGCCGGGGAGCTGTTTTTT.

This clone showed up just once. J is TRBJ2-5 and V is TRBV30; D is possibly TRBD1 or TRBD2 (5 bases each). Germline V lookup: CDR1 GTSNPN, CDR2 SVGIG (reference sequence). The CDR3 sequence is 14 residues long. Trimming stripped 4 bases from V and 5 bases from J, with 17 bases between. The CDR3 region has the DNA TGTGCCTGGACCAGAGGGGCCTTGGGGGAGACCCAGTACTTC. Amino acids: CAWTRGALGETQYF.

The chain recombines TRBV5-1 with TRBJ1-1; the match to TRBD1 covers 9 bases. Per germline, CDR1 SGHRS and CDR2 YFSETQ. Trimming removed 3 bases from V and 0 bases from J; junction bases left unmatched: 6. CDR3 length: 16 amino acids. The CDR3 here is CASSSRDRDLNTEAFF. The CDR3 DNA reads as TGCGCCAGCAGCTCCCGGGACAGGGATCTGAACACTGAAGCTTTCTTT.

The DNA for the CDR3 is TGTGCCAGCAGCTTAGAGAGGTATGAGCAGTTCTTC. Protein sequence: CASSLERYEQFF. The chain combines TRBV11-2 with TRBJ2-1; no reliable D call. Germline V gene data show CDR1 as SGHAT and CDR2 as FQNNGV. V was trimmed by 0 bases and J by 8 bases, leaving 5 bases between them. The length of the CDR3 is 12 residues.

Comment on this clone: A junction boundary mismatches the germline segment, possibly from a read error. The V call is TRBV5-1, the J call TRBJ2-1; unclear D gene. Germline assignment: CDR1 SGHRS and CDR2 YFSETQ. The CDR3 has 17 residues. The CDR3 spells CASRLLRTESSYNEQFF. The CDR3 DNA follows: TGCGCCAGCCGCTTACTCCGGACGGAAAGCTCCTACAATGAGCAGTTCTTC.

V gene TRBV27 combines with J gene TRBJ1-3; perhaps TRBD1 as D (5 bases). V was shortened by 7 bases and J by 4 bases, with 11 bases between the two germline ends. CDR3 size: 13 residues. The V gene's germline CDR1 is MNHEY and CDR2 SMNVEV (reference sequence). The CDR3 region is CASKSGSGNTIYF. CDR3 bases: TGTGCCAGCAAGTCAGGGTCAGGAAACACCATATATTTT.

The V and J genes are TRBV9 and TRBJ2-1, with D perhaps matching TRBD2 (6 bases). The V end lost 2 bases, the J end lost 8 bases, and 14 bases lay between the germline ends. Germline V gene data show CDR1 as SGDLS and CDR2 as YYNGEE. This CDR3 is 14 amino acids long. CDR3 bases: TGTGCCAGCAGCGTCGACTCTTGGGGGGATGAGCAGTTCTTC. Protein product: CASSVDSWGDEQFF.

CDR3 in amino acids: CSAYHRGQETQYF. The DNA of the CDR3 is TGCAGCGCCTATCACAGGGGACAAGAGACCCAGTACTTC. This chain uses TRBV29-1 with TRBJ2-5; TRBD1 agrees at 7 bases. Germline loops: CDR1 SQVTM, CDR2 ANQGSEA. Unmatched junction bases numbered 7, after V lost 7 bases and J lost 2 bases. This CDR3 has 13 amino acids.

This chain connects TRBV2 to TRBJ2-7; 8 bases are shared with TRBD1. Per germline, CDR1 SNHLY and CDR2 FYNNEI. Losses at the gene ends were 7 bases for V and 2 bases for J; bases not matched to a gene: 7. CDR3 length: 14 residues. CDR3 protein: CASKEGTGAYEQYF. CDR3 sequence (DNA): TGTGCCAGCAAGGAAGGGACAGGAGCCTACGAGCAGTACTTC.

This chain connects TRBV5-1 to TRBJ1-4; D uncertain. Trimming pared 4 bases from V and 6 bases from J, leaving 16 bases between. This CDR3 spans 15 amino acids. Germline loops: CDR1 SGHRS, CDR2 YFSETQ. As DNA, the CDR3 is TGCGCCAGCAGCCGTTACTTTCAGAGTGATGAAAAACTGTTTTTT. Its translation: CASSRYFQSDEKLFF.